This T cell receptor (beta chain) comes out of a study of human T cells and chemical hapten exposure. Study details: Investigators sensitized approximately 2 cm by approximately 2 cm of upper inner arm skin with 2% DPC. General study points: After DPC sensitization, TCRs above 1 in 1000 frequency showed no change. Compared with pre-sensitization or healthy control sets, expanded TCRs clustered more.

Trimming removed 5 bases at V and 1 base at J, with 14 bases between. Germline V gene lookup returns CDR1 SGHTA and CDR2 FQGNSA. The CDR3 contains 16 residues. The time point: patch test 2, 6 weeks after DPC sensitization. Regarding treatment: therapeutic diphenylcyclopropenone sensitization with weekly scalp DPC. TCRdb re-called the RACE reads through MiXCR, storing one row per CDR3 protein. The sample consists of some 150,000 distinct CDR3 sequences, 10% to 15% of them appearing once. For this clonotype: Its antigen remains unknown.

The material was whole blood, obtained in connection with sensitization to the hapten diphenylcyclopropenone (DPC). The V gene is TRBV7-2, the J gene TRBJ2-2, with D hard to call. This TCR was recovered from a woman between 50 and 59 years old with alopecia areata. Some clones in this sample may be carry-over from other donors' samples. The CDR3 loop is CASSPTTLMNTGELFF. Here the CDR3 DNA reads TGTGCCAGCAGCCCCACGACACTTATGAACACCGGGGAGCTGTTTTTT.